The present T cell receptor (beta chain) was sequenced within a study of blood T cell repertoires in COVID-19. The overall study: From the United States, Italy and Spain came samples of acute and convalescent COVID-19. Sources were T cells, B-cell-depleted T cells, or PBMCs; the material itself was cDNA or gDNA.

As processed by the authors: Reference gene primer amplification yielded estimated nucleated cell counts. Only in-frame clones appear in the TCRdb table, and some are missing; sequencing was by immunoSEQ multiplex PCR. That table gives V, J and clone size, and the DNA gave D and trimming. In the table there are about 110,000 clones, about 85% of which are singletons. Trimming removed 7 bases at V and 8 bases at J, with 17 bases between. Germline V gene sequence: CDR1 SQVTM, CDR2 ANQGSEA. This CDR3 spans 12 amino acids. The sample holds one count of this clone. V and J are TRBV29-1 and TRBJ1-2; D gene unclear. The origin of this receptor is a woman in her 70s with acute or convalescent COVID-19. Sequences were obtained from peripheral blood. The CDR3 here is CSATTDKLGYTF. The CDR3 DNA reads TGCAGCGCTACGACTGATAAACTGGGCTACACCTTC.